This T cell receptor beta chain was recorded in a study of cytomegalovirus exposure and HLA in healthy donors (dated by TCRdb to 2017 to 2019). Background for the entire study: An earlier analysis of under 600 of the donors reported about 250 Gb of sequence data and approximately 110 million unique TCR beta sequences from some 180 million T cells. Alongside the repertoire data, information on donor age, sex, ethnicity and CMV serostatus was compiled. Rather than using new phenotypic data, the later analysis identified candidate immune exposures from TCR beta sequences and from how often those sequences occurred across donors. The study used immunosequencing to profile the T cell repertoires of 600 to 850 subjects and linked those repertoires to cytomegalovirus serostatus. An earlier analysis of approximately 630 of the donors applied high-throughput TCR beta sequencing to assess whether each TCR beta V gene segment acted as functional or pseudogenic. Every repertoire in the discovery cohort had been generated on one and the same sequencing platform. Both class I and class II loci were covered by HLA typing, at four-digit resolution. Typing coverage varied by locus: roughly 629-630 donors for A, B, C, DRB1 and DQB1; 500 to 550 for DQA1; over 600 for DPA1; approximately 490 for DPB1. Of the 300 to 400 genotyped donors, around 81% fell in the genetic ancestry cluster associated with self-reported Caucasian donors. The study combined high-throughput TCR immunosequencing, statistical association of individual TCRs with disease status, and machine learning to predict cytomegalovirus infection status. An early release covering around 630 HLA-typed donors comprised around 300 gigabases of sequencing data and 85 million or so unique TCR sequences. Besides the first cohort of under 700 subjects, a separate validation cohort made up of 120 different subjects was used. A later analysis re-examined previously published TCR beta repertoires from about 700 donors and added high-resolution HLA genotyping to investigate patterns of TCR occurrence. Across roughly 420 genotyped donors of the cohort, an average of approximately 200,000 unique TCR beta nucleotide sequences per donor were sequenced, and around 20% of those sequences were non-productive. The study aimed to test whether signatures of past pathogen exposure could be identified by cataloging public T cell receptors. In a later genetic analysis, genome-wide SNP genotypes for about 65% of the roughly 700 donors were used, and that subset was treated as a discovery cohort. Because of strong linkage in the cohort, five DR-DQ haplotypes were treated as single units for association and clustering. Study-wide findings and limitations: Correlated functional status among segregating V segments might reflect linkage disequilibrium, but an unknown experimental factor could not be ruled out. In the study, approximately 160 TCR beta chains were listed as associated with cytomegalovirus. In a later analysis, the rate of TCR association differed among HLA loci, with DRB1 alleles having the most associated TCRs and HLA-C alleles having the fewest. A later analysis associated around 16,000 TCR beta sequences with specific HLA alleles at a false discovery rate of 0.05. The authors suggested that the approach could potentially be generalized to other disease states and immunological phenotypes. In a later genetic analysis, a missense DCLRE1C variant was associated with V-gene and J-gene trimming of TCR beta chains, and the association was replicated in an independent cohort. In a later analysis, HLA-associated TCR beta chains were found to be more clonally expanded and to have lower generation probabilities than equally common non-associated chains. In an earlier analysis of 587 of the donors, most TCR beta V segments appeared in productive rearrangements about 90% or about 30% of the time, broadly matching IMGT annotations. A later analysis reported that several top co-occurrence clusters appeared linked to parvovirus B19, influenza, CMV and Epstein-Barr virus. Most TCR sequences were seen in very few donors, while some public TCRs were found in many individuals. Because counts were too low, around 18 rarely observed V segments, including chromosome 9 orphons, were left out of the earlier analysis of 587 of the donors. When HLA alleles, especially DR and DQ, strongly co-occurred, attributing TCR associations to individual alleles was difficult. Immune exposure information for the cohort was limited to CMV serostatus. Cytomegalovirus status was reported to be diagnosed by the classifier with high specificity and sensitivity in both the original and validation cohorts. This cohort had only TCR beta chains sequenced, and the lack of alpha or paired-chain data limited which features could be detected. Because the 87-base-pair reads could not distinguish some IMGT-functional V segments, including TRBV6-2 and TRBV6-3, those segments were excluded. According to a later analysis, most CMV-associated TCR beta chains appeared to be HLA-restricted, and the HLA associations seemed to be driven largely by CMV exposure. In vitro tests confirmed that a few of the cytomegalovirus-associated TCR beta chains recognize cytomegalovirus antigens. A further reported finding was that TCR beta sequences accurately predicted the HLA-A and HLA-B alleles for most subjects in the first cohort. Because some donors lacked HLA typing at each locus, the association tests relied only on the typed subset. A later genetic analysis reported fewer N-insertions in productive TCRs among donors in an Asian-associated ancestry cluster than the approximately 700-donor mean. Roughly uniform sequencing depth across donors was assumed in presence/absence analyses, although this assumption may not hold. A cluster of highly shared sequence variants was judged likely to be a technical artifact of the sequencing pipeline.

Points on this clone: Its antigen is still unknown. The junction departs from germline at one end; a sequencing error may be responsible.

The cohort was made up of approximately 670 healthy bone marrow donors. At the time of sampling, every cohort member was nominally healthy, though immune exposures that went unrecorded were likely present. The donor tested CMV seronegative and was one of the 352 seronegative cohort members. Each donor provided a peripheral blood sample, and peripheral blood mononuclear cells were used for TCR beta sequencing. The Qiagen DNeasy Blood Extraction Kit was used to extract genomic DNA from the blood cell samples. The cysteine opens and the phenylalanine closes a CDR3 of 11 amino acids. Only the CDR3 region is kept as DNA, spanning 33 bases read in frame from base 1. According to the germline V gene, CDR1 reads MDHEN and CDR2 reads SYDVKM. The library was generated by the immunoSEQ multiplex PCR assay. For the multiplex PCR, a mixture combining 60 forward primers for TCR Vbeta segments and 13 reverse primers for TCR Jbeta segments was used. The CDR3 region of rearranged TCR beta genes was amplified from genomic DNA with a multiplex PCR assay. Amplified TCR beta libraries were sequenced as 87-base-pair reads on the Illumina HiSeq System. Processing in the source paper ran as follows. Across the 670 or so repertoires, a later analysis counted 80 million or so unique TCR beta chains, 9.5 million to 12 million of which were shared by at least two donors. To remove PCR and sequencing errors, raw reads were error-corrected and collapsed into unique sequences using a nearest-neighbor algorithm that merged closely related sequences. CDR3 sequences were aligned to IMGT reference sequences to assign V, D and J gene segments. For a sequence to be retained, at least a six-nucleotide match to both a V gene segment and a J gene segment was required. A rearrangement counted as productive if the CDR3 had no stop codons and remained in frame with V and J, and every other rearrangement counted as non-productive. Following IMGT convention, CDR3 was defined as the stretch from the second conserved V-encoded cysteine up to the conserved J-encoded phenylalanine. The earlier analysis of 450 to 750 of the donors excluded any sequence lacking an unambiguous match to a single V gene segment. An earlier analysis of fewer than 750 of the donors classified V segments as functional when productive rearrangements were above 56.7% and as segregating when the standard deviation between donors was above 5%. A statistical classification framework was built to diagnose cytomegalovirus status from the catalog of TCR beta chain sequences. V and J gene assignment, in a later analysis, came from comparing TCR nucleotide sequences with IMGT/GENE-DB human TR gene sequences. In a later analysis, CDR3 sequences and most-parsimonious VDJ recombination scenarios were assigned using the TCRdist pipeline. In a later analysis, each TCR beta chain was defined by its CDR3 amino acid sequence together with its V-gene family, and reads lacking a unique V-gene family were excluded. A later analysis removed 592 highly shared, low-generation-probability nucleotide sequences to deal with suspected cross-contamination and a sequencing artifact. A later analysis calculated a clonal expansion index for each public chain from normalized within-repertoire ranks of inferred template counts. In a later analysis, generation probabilities were computed using a VDJ recombination model fitted to out-of-frame rearrangements, and the results were checked against IGoR. A later analysis scored TCR-TCR, TCR-HLA and TCR-CMV co-occurrence with hypergeometric tests, applying a repertoire-size bias correction to TCR pairs. In a later analysis, false discovery rates were estimated by permuting HLA or CMV assignments 20 times. In a later analysis, co-occurring TCRs were grouped with DBSCAN, and TCRdist sequence similarity was added when clustering was performed within HLA-allele-positive subsets. Repertoires with fewer than 30,000 or more than 120,000 public chains were left out of co-occurrence clustering, as were about five repertoires with anomalous nucleotide sharing. The immuneACCESS repertoire file appears here via TCRdb, limited to in-frame rearrangements. These files lack a portion of the clones; in checked studies, under half of the deficit traces to unresolved V genes, and the cause of the others is not known. That table supplies the V and J calls and clone size; D and trimming were determined from the DNA. The sample data list some 160,000 clones, and around 80% of these were observed just once. The ten largest clones capture about 2.6% of the sample.

The TCR originated in a boy under 10 years old in good health and CMV-seronegative. The rearranged chain carries TRBV28 and TRBJ2-1; D gene: possibly TRBD1, on 5 matching bases. The sequencing sample was made of PBMCs. This receptor carries the CDR3 CASSQGDDQFF. The sequenced DNA: TGTGCCAGCAGCCAAGGGGATGATCAGTTCTTC.